The rows below give T cell receptor beta chains drawn from one sample of a study of cytomegalovirus exposure and HLA in healthy donors. Only in-frame clones appear in the TCRdb table, and some are missing; sequencing was by immunoSEQ multiplex PCR. The profile covers about 230,000 clones, with around 78% appearing a single time and roughly 0.45% taken by the ten largest. The sequenced sample consisted of PBMCs. The receptors stem from a boy between 10 and 17 years old in good health and CMV-seronegative. Each CDR3 is given with its conserved first and last residue. D genes are given only for firm matches. Clone sizes are given selectively: once, few, many, or a class where the clone is expanded.

d_gene	v_gene	abundance	j_gene	CDR3aa	CDR3nt
.	TRBV4-1	.	TRBJ2-3	CASSQVGRTDTQYF	TGCGCCAGCAGCCAAGTCGGCAGGACAGATACGCAGTATTTT
TRBD1	TRBV7-9	.	TRBJ1-6	CASSFWGQNNSPLHF	TGTGCCAGCAGTTTTTGGGGACAGAATAATTCACCCCTCCACTTT
.	TRBV10-2	.	TRBJ1-2	CASSEQGNYGYTF	TGCGCCAGCAGTGAGCAGGGTAACTATGGCTACACCTTC
.	TRBV5-4	few	TRBJ1-1	CASSFGGGVNTEAFF	TGTGCCAGCAGCTTTGGGGGCGGAGTGAACACTGAAGCTTTCTTT
.	TRBV4-1	.	TRBJ1-1	CASSRGGLGEEGTEAFF	TGCGCCAGCAGCCGGGGGGGGTTAGGTGAAGAAGGTACTGAAGCTTTCTTT
.	TRBV7-9	.	TRBJ2-7	CASSLFQGLSYEQYF	TGTGCCAGCAGCTTATTTCAGGGGCTTTCCTACGAGCAGTACTTC
TRBD1	TRBV6-5	.	TRBJ1-2	CASRTTGRYGYTF	TGTGCCAGCAGAACGACAGGGCGCTATGGCTACACCTTC
TRBD1	TRBV5-1	.	TRBJ1-2	CASSLPKTGGGYTF	TGCGCCAGCAGCTTGCCCAAGACAGGGGGCGGCTACACCTTC
.	TRBV27	.	TRBJ2-7	CASSFQSTGYEQYF	TGTGCCAGCAGTTTTCAGTCAACAGGCTACGAGCAGTACTTC
.	TRBV30	few	TRBJ2-5	CAWSVSGAAGETQYF	TGTGCCTGGAGTGTCTCCGGAGCCGCCGGAGAGACCCAGTACTTC
.	TRBV5-8	.	TRBJ1-1	CASSRTVNTEAFF	TGTGCCAGCAGCAGGACAGTGAACACTGAAGCTTTCTTT
TRBD2	TRBV4-2	.	TRBJ2-3	CASSQVKVAGGLNTQYF	TGTGCCAGCAGCCAAGTCAAGGTAGCGGGGGGGCTTAATACGCAGTATTTT
TRBD1	TRBV6-1	.	TRBJ1-1	CASSEGVLRDRATEAFF	TGTGCCAGCAGTGAAGGGGTATTGAGGGACAGGGCCACTGAAGCTTTCTTT
.	TRBV2	.	TRBJ1-2	CASSYIRGYTF	TGTGCCAGCAGTTATATTCGTGGCTACACCTTC
.	TRBV14	.	TRBJ2-5	CASSQTLASPQETQYF	TGTGCCAGCAGCCAGACTCTAGCGAGCCCCCAAGAGACCCAGTACTTC
TRBD2	TRBV25-1	few	TRBJ2-3	CASTDGLAGYTDTQYF	TGTGCCAGCACCGACGGGCTAGCGGGATACACAGATACGCAGTATTTT
TRBD2	TRBV2	once	TRBJ2-7	CASSHSAGGPYEQYF	TGTGCCAGCAGCCATTCAGCGGGAGGTCCCTACGAGCAGTACTTC
TRBD2	TRBV5-1	.	TRBJ2-3	CASSTRTSGGTDTQYF	TGCGCCAGCAGCACCCGGACTAGCGGAGGCACAGATACGCAGTATTTT
.	TRBV5-1	.	TRBJ1-1	CASSLEEVLGAFF	TGCGCCAGCAGCTTGGAGGAGGTCTTGGGCGCTTTCTTT
TRBD1	TRBV6-5	.	TRBJ2-1	CAGSGQPSYNEQFF	TGTGCCGGCTCGGGACAGCCTTCCTACAATGAGCAGTTCTTC
TRBD1	TRBV10-3	.	TRBJ1-5	CAISESLYGTGNNQPQHF	TGTGCCATCAGTGAGTCGTTATACGGGACAGGGAACAATCAGCCCCAGCATTTT
.	TRBV6-5	.	TRBJ2-7	CASCYGQGIYEQYF	TGTGCCAGCTGTTACGGGCAGGGGATCTACGAGCAGTACTTC
.	TRBV30	.	TRBJ2-1	CAFTRASSYNEQFF	TGTGCCTTCACCAGGGCCAGCTCCTACAATGAGCAGTTCTTC
.	TRBV6-1	few	TRBJ2-5	CASSEAPEGPETQYF	TGTGCCAGCAGTGAAGCCCCCGAGGGTCCGGAGACCCAGTACTTC
.	TRBV19	.	TRBJ1-5	CASSMFGQGTNQPQHF	TGTGCCAGTAGTATGTTCGGGCAGGGGACAAATCAGCCCCAGCATTTT
.	TRBV9	.	TRBJ1-1	CASSRGGDTEAFF	TGTGCCAGCAGCAGGGGGGGGGACACTGAAGCTTTCTTT
TRBD1	TRBV2	.	TRBJ1-2	CASTSRGTHGYTF	TGTGCCAGCACCTCCAGGGGGACCCATGGCTACACCTTC
.	TRBV5-1	.	TRBJ2-5	CASSLEGIGGETQYF	TGCGCCAGCAGCTTGGAAGGGATCGGGGGAGAGACCCAGTACTTC
.	TRBV29-1	.	TRBJ2-1	CSVAGNNEQFF	TGCAGCGTGGCAGGGAACAATGAGCAGTTCTTC
TRBD1	TRBV27	.	TRBJ2-7	CASSLSHGTGPTEQYF	TGTGCCAGCAGTTTATCCCATGGGACAGGGCCCACCGAGCAGTACTTC
TRBD2	TRBV5-4	.	TRBJ2-7	CASSLPLAGGSVAEQYF	TGTGCCAGCAGTTTACCCCTAGCGGGAGGGTCAGTCGCCGAGCAGTACTTC
TRBD1	TRBV30	.	TRBJ1-6	CAWSVRGRGSGSPLHF	TGTGCCTGGAGTGTACGGGGCAGGGGGAGCGGATCACCCCTCCACTTT
.	TRBV19	few	TRBJ1-4	CASSPQAGGEKLFF	TGTGCCAGTAGCCCACAGGCGGGAGGTGAAAAACTGTTTTTT
.	TRBV11-2	.	TRBJ2-7	CASSFVHSYEQYF	TGTGCCAGCAGCTTTGTACACTCCTACGAGCAGTACTTC
TRBD1	TRBV6-5	.	TRBJ1-4	CASSLGPDRDGVF	TGTGCCAGCAGTCTTGGGCCCGACAGGGACGGCGTATTT